This TCR beta chain was documented in a study of cytomegalovirus exposure and HLA in healthy donors. Points on this clone: Its antigen is undetermined.

Using immunoSEQ multiplex PCR, the repertoire was profiled, and TCRdb retains in-frame clones only, with some absent. The table lists around 45,000 clones, about 93% of them singletons, with about 5% in the top ten. Points from the study as a whole: First-cohort TCR clusters tended to co-occur in the 120 or so validation repertoires, a later analysis found. Most sequenced TCRs were rare (though some public TCRs occurred in many donors).

This receptor was identified in a man younger than 35 in good health and CMV-seronegative. The sample comprised PBMCs.

In DNA form, the CDR3 reads TGTGCCAGCCGGGGAGGGAGGAATGTCTTTCTGGGGACTGAAGCTTTCTTT. It yields the protein CASRGGRNVFLGTEAFF. V and J are TRBV27 and TRBJ1-1; no firm D call. Germline lookup yields CDR1 MNHEY and CDR2 SMNVEV (reference sequence). The V and J ends lost 8 bases and 5 bases respectively, with 27 bases between them. This CDR3 has 17 amino acids.